The present entry profiles one TCR beta chain with its context. This sample stems from a study of patients and donors after allogeneic stem cell transplantation. Each CDR3 protein gets one entry after TCRdb re-called the RT-PCR reads with MiXCR. The profile shows about 960,000 distinct CDR3 sequences, about a sixth of them singletons. The V and J ends lost 5 bases and 3 bases respectively, with 14 bases between them. The CDR3 length is 15 residues. Per germline, CDR1 SEHNR and CDR2 FQNEAQ (reference sequence). V usage is TRBV7-9 and J usage is TRBJ2-1; D gene ambiguous. The sequence was collected from a human donor who was either an allogeneic HSCT recipient or a stem cell or donor lymphocyte infusion donor (not recorded which). It is not recorded whose cells these are; they may come from a transplant donor. Sequencing used blood, either unsorted or a sorted T cell fraction (not recorded which). CDR3 region: CASSPTARNYNEQFF. DNA of the CDR3: TGTGCCAGCAGCCCAACAGCGAGAAACTACAATGAGCAGTTCTTC. The full variable domain, rest sourced from reference TRBV7-9 and TRBJ2-1, is DTGVSQNPRHKITKRGQNVTFRCDPISEHNRLYWYRQTLGQGPEFLTYFQNEAQLEKSRLLSDRFSAERPKGSFSTLEIQRTEQGDSAMYLCASSPTARNYNEQFFGPGTRLTVL.